This T cell receptor beta chain was obtained from a study of regulatory T cells in long-lasting Graves disease (dated by TCRdb to the early 2020s). Regarding the complete study: Persistent Graves' disease was defined as persistently positive TSH receptor autoantibodies together with antithyroid drug treatment for over 5 years. Persistent Graves' disease patients were compared with newly diagnosed Graves' disease patients by peripheral blood TCR sequencing and RNA sequencing. The study was registered as a clinical trial and conducted in China. A total of some 33 samples were covered by TCR sequencing, comprising approximately 13 persistent and some 20 newly diagnosed Graves' disease patients. On average, persistent Graves' disease patients in the clinical cohort had been on antithyroid drugs for approximately ten years. What the authors observed across the whole study: A larger number of public clonotypes was shared among persistent patients (more than 2,500) than among newly diagnosed patients (around 970). Sequencing and analysis were restricted to the TCR beta chain. Because the primary lesion, thyroid tissue, could not be accessed, the study looked at peripheral blood alone. The authors noted that the small sample size was a limitation that may lower accuracy. Persistent disease showed preferential use of TRBV28, TRBJ1-2 and TRBJ2-5, whereas newly diagnosed disease favored TRBV20-1 and TRBJ2-1. Lower TCR Shannon entropy and fewer highly expanded clones were observed in persistent Graves' disease patients than in newly diagnosed patients, which suggested clonal expansion.

The time point label corresponds to: persistent/refractory GD, antithyroid drugs over 5 years with positive TRAb. For both TCR sequencing and RNA sequencing, RNA was extracted from PBMCs using TRIzol. The diagnosis of Graves' disease followed American Thyroid Association guidelines. Patients for the study were recruited at an endocrinology department in Xi'an, China. Each patient gave 8.5 to 9.5 milliliters of peripheral blood, collected in an EDTA anticoagulant tube. Ficoll Paque Plus density gradient separation was used to isolate PBMCs, and no further T cell sorting was performed. RNA quality was checked with an Agilent 2100 Bioanalyzer and agarose gel, and concentration with a NanoDrop 2000. The library relied on multiplex PCR. Sequencing was performed on an Illumina HiSeq 4000. iRepertoire HTBI primers and Arm-PCR amplification of CDR3 regions were used to construct TCR beta libraries. Gel purification was performed on PCR products prior to sequencing. The original methods were these. Gene usage analysis of CDR3 amino acid clonotypes used the 60 to 75 TRBV and around 14 TRBJ segments found across samples. COPE and FqMerger were used to merge filtered high-quality paired reads into contigs. Contigs were aligned with BLAST to IMGT TRBV, TRBD and TRBJ reference genes, and CDR3 was defined per IMGT. Highly expanded clones were defined as clonotypes with a frequency above 0.1%. Shannon entropy served as the measure of repertoire diversity, while the Gini coefficient captured V-J evenness. Public clonotypes were defined as clonotypes shared by more than one individual. The raw public data were reprocessed by TCRdb itself: fastp quality trimming at Q25, MiXCR clonotype calling, in-frame beta chains only. Identical CDR3 proteins give one entry, which carries the most common genes and DNA. What appears here as the V and J calls and clone size reflects TCRdb's work, not the paper's. For this sample the table gives 430,000 or so distinct CDR3 sequences, of which around a fifth were detected only once. 14% of the sample belongs to the ten largest clones.

In the case of this clonotype: The antigen it binds to is not known. Base-call qualities are not available, and no considerably larger clone is one nucleotide away.

The V end loses 3 bases and the J end loses 5 bases, and a stretch of 8 bases separates them. The CDR3 measures 13 amino acids from cysteine to phenylalanine. Left in the record is the CDR3 DNA by itself, 39 bases read in frame from the first base. The germline V gene gives CDR1 as SGHTA and CDR2 as FQGTGA. The sequence is built from TRBV7-3 and TRBJ2-1, with the D gene not clear enough to name. Sequences were derived from peripheral blood mononuclear cells (PBMCs), sampled when the disease was refractory, from a patient treated with antithyroid drugs. The clonotype was recovered from a female donor with Graves disease. The CDR3 sequence is CASSLSANNEQFF. The DNA sequence is given as TGTGCCAGCAGCTTGTCAGCAAACAATGAGCAGTTCTTC.